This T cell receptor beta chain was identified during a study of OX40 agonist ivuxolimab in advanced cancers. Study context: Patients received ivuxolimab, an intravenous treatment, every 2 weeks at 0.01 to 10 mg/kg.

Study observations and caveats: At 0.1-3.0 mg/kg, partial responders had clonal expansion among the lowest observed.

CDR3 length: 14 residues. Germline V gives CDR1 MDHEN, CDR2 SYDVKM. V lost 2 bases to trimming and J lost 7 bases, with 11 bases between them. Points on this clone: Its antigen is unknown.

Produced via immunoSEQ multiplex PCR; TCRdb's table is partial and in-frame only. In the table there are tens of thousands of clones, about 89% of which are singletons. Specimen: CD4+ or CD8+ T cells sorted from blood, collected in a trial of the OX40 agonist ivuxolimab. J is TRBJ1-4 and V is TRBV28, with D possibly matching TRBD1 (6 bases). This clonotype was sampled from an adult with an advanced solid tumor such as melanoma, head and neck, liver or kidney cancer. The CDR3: CASSLEQGGEKLFF. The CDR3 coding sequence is TGTGCCAGCAGTTTAGAACAGGGAGGTGAAAAACTGTTTTTT.